These T cell receptor beta chains were read from a single sample in a study of blood T cell repertoires in COVID-19. Repertoires were generated with immunoSEQ multiplex PCR, while TCRdb's copy carries only in-frame clones and drops some. The repertoire holds over 60,000 clones, with under 95% as singletons. Sequenced input: peripheral blood. These TCRs come from a woman older than 75 with active or convalescent COVID-19. CDR3s include the opening cysteine and the closing phenylalanine or tryptophan. Fields, in order: D gene, clone size, CDR3 length, V gene, J gene, CDR3 DNA, CDR3 protein. The D gene is left open where the match is weak. Clone sizes are given selectively: once, few, many, or a class where the clone is expanded.

d_call: TRBD1; clone_size: -; cdr3_length: 12; v_call: TRBV5-6; j_call: TRBJ1-2; cdr3_nt: TGTGCCAGCCGACAGGGGAACTATGGCTACACCTTC; cdr3_aa: CASRQGNYGYTF
d_call: -; clone_size: few; cdr3_length: 16; v_call: TRBV6-4; j_call: TRBJ1-6; cdr3_nt: TGTGCCAGCAGTGACAGGAGGGCTACCTATAATTCACCCCTCCACTTT; cdr3_aa: CASSDRRATYNSPLHF
d_call: TRBD1; clone_size: -; cdr3_length: 15; v_call: TRBV3-1/TRBV3-2; j_call: TRBJ1-4; cdr3_nt: TGTGCCAGCAGCTTCGGACAGGGCGTTCTAGAAAAACTGTTTTTT; cdr3_aa: CASSFGQGVLEKLFF
d_call: TRBD1; clone_size: -; cdr3_length: 15; v_call: TRBV28; j_call: TRBJ1-1; cdr3_nt: TGTGCCAGCAGTTTAGAGGGACAGCCGGGGGTAACAGCTTTCTTT; cdr3_aa: CASSLEGQPGVTAFF
d_call: TRBD2; clone_size: -; cdr3_length: 18; v_call: TRBV4-1; j_call: TRBJ2-2; cdr3_nt: TGCGCCAGCAGCCAAGATAGGGAACGGGGGGGCCGCCACGGGGAGCTGTTTTTT; cdr3_aa: CASSQDRERGGRHGELFF
d_call: TRBD1; clone_size: -; cdr3_length: 16; v_call: TRBV18; j_call: TRBJ1-2; cdr3_nt: TGTGCCAGCTCACCAGGACAGGGGGGAGCTAACTATGGCTACACCTTC; cdr3_aa: CASSPGQGGANYGYTF
d_call: -; clone_size: few; cdr3_length: 13; v_call: TRBV15; j_call: TRBJ1-5; cdr3_nt: TGTGCCACCGGAGACAGCCGCAATCAGCCCCAGCATTTT; cdr3_aa: CATGDSRNQPQHF
d_call: TRBD1; clone_size: -; cdr3_length: 15; v_call: TRBV5-8; j_call: TRBJ1-5; cdr3_nt: TGTGCCAGCAGCACGGGACAGAAGATCAATCAGCCCCAGCATTTT; cdr3_aa: CASSTGQKINQPQHF
d_call: TRBD1; clone_size: -; cdr3_length: 15; v_call: TRBV9; j_call: TRBJ2-7; cdr3_nt: TGTGCCAGCAGCGTAGGGGGGACAGCCTTCTACGAGCAGTACTTC; cdr3_aa: CASSVGGTAFYEQYF
d_call: TRBD2; clone_size: -; cdr3_length: 19; v_call: TRBV3-1/TRBV3-2; j_call: TRBJ2-5; cdr3_nt: TGTGCCAGCAGCGCGAAAATGATTCGACTAGCGGGGGGGCGAGAGACCCAGTACTTC; cdr3_aa: CASSAKMIRLAGGRETQYF
d_call: -; clone_size: -; cdr3_length: 15; v_call: TRBV9; j_call: TRBJ2-2; cdr3_nt: TGTGCCAGCAGCCAGGAGGGCGGGAACACCGGGGAGCTGTTTTTT; cdr3_aa: CASSQEGGNTGELFF
d_call: TRBD1; clone_size: -; cdr3_length: 15; v_call: TRBV2; j_call: TRBJ1-6; cdr3_nt: TGTGCCAGCAATAAACAGGGGGCCCCTAATTCACCCCTCCACTTT; cdr3_aa: CASNKQGAPNSPLHF
d_call: -; clone_size: -; cdr3_length: 17; v_call: TRBV7-8; j_call: TRBJ2-7; cdr3_nt: TGTGCCAGCAGCTTAGAGCAGTGGCCAGGGCCATCCTACGAGCAGTACTTC; cdr3_aa: CASSLEQWPGPSYEQYF
d_call: -; clone_size: -; cdr3_length: 15; v_call: TRBV30; j_call: TRBJ1-5; cdr3_nt: TGTGCCTGGAGCCCAAAACCCGGGGGGCGGCAGCCCCAGCATTTT; cdr3_aa: CAWSPKPGGRQPQHF
d_call: TRBD1; clone_size: -; cdr3_length: 15; v_call: TRBV4-3; j_call: TRBJ1-2; cdr3_nt: TGCGCCAGCAGCCCGCGACAGGGGGTAAGCTATGGCTACACCTTC; cdr3_aa: CASSPRQGVSYGYTF
d_call: TRBD1; clone_size: -; cdr3_length: 15; v_call: TRBV9; j_call: TRBJ1-6; cdr3_nt: TGTGCCAGCAGCGTGGGACAGGGGTCGAATTCACCCCTCCACTTT; cdr3_aa: CASSVGQGSNSPLHF
d_call: TRBD1; clone_size: -; cdr3_length: 16; v_call: TRBV3-1/TRBV3-2; j_call: TRBJ2-5; cdr3_nt: TGTGCCAGCAGCCACAGGGACAGGGGATATCGAGAGACCCAGTACTTC; cdr3_aa: CASSHRDRGYRETQYF
d_call: -; clone_size: -; cdr3_length: 15; v_call: TRBV6-2/TRBV6-3; j_call: TRBJ1-1; cdr3_nt: TGTGCCAGCAGTTACGCCCTCCGGGAGAACACTGAAGCTTTCTTT; cdr3_aa: CASSYALRENTEAFF
d_call: TRBD1; clone_size: -; cdr3_length: 17; v_call: TRBV19; j_call: TRBJ2-1; cdr3_nt: TGTGCCAGTAGCCAGAGACGACAGGGGTCTCCCTACAATGAGCAGTTCTTC; cdr3_aa: CASSQRRQGSPYNEQFF
d_call: -; clone_size: -; cdr3_length: 13; v_call: TRBV9; j_call: TRBJ2-2; cdr3_nt: TGTGCCATCGACACCTGCCGTACCGGGGAGCTGTTTTTT; cdr3_aa: CAIDTCRTGELFF
d_call: TRBD1; clone_size: -; cdr3_length: 12; v_call: TRBV19; j_call: TRBJ1-5; cdr3_nt: TGTGCCAGTAGTCACAGGGGTCAGCCCCAGCATTTT; cdr3_aa: CASSHRGQPQHF
d_call: TRBD1; clone_size: -; cdr3_length: 16; v_call: TRBV19; j_call: TRBJ2-5; cdr3_nt: TGTGCCAGGGGTCCCTGGCGACAGACAGGGGTCAAGACCCAGTACTTC; cdr3_aa: CARGPWRQTGVKTQYF
d_call: -; clone_size: -; cdr3_length: 13; v_call: TRBV19; j_call: TRBJ1-1; cdr3_nt: TGTGCCAGTACCCCGGGGGGGGAGACTGAAGCTTTCTTT; cdr3_aa: CASTPGGETEAFF
d_call: -; clone_size: -; cdr3_length: 15; v_call: TRBV5-4; j_call: TRBJ2-1; cdr3_nt: TGTGCCAGCAGTCGGGACTTCGGTTCCTACAATGAGCAGTTCTTC; cdr3_aa: CASSRDFGSYNEQFF
d_call: TRBD2; clone_size: -; cdr3_length: 15; v_call: TRBV13; j_call: TRBJ2-4; cdr3_nt: TGTGCCAGCAGGACCTTTACGGGACTAGCGGGGGGATCAGACTTC; cdr3_aa: CASRTFTGLAGGSDF
d_call: TRBD1; clone_size: -; cdr3_length: 15; v_call: TRBV10-3; j_call: TRBJ2-5; cdr3_nt: TGTGCCATCAGTGAGGTACAGGGGGTTCAAGAGACCCAGTACTTC; cdr3_aa: CAISEVQGVQETQYF
d_call: TRBD1; clone_size: -; cdr3_length: 14; v_call: TRBV4-1; j_call: TRBJ1-6; cdr3_nt: TGCGCCAGCAGCCCCACAGGGGATAATTCACCCCTCCACTTT; cdr3_aa: CASSPTGDNSPLHF
d_call: TRBD1; clone_size: -; cdr3_length: 14; v_call: TRBV10-2; j_call: TRBJ2-7; cdr3_nt: TGCGCCAGCGTGGAAGGGGGCGAGGTGCTGGAGCAGTACTTC; cdr3_aa: CASVEGGEVLEQYF
d_call: -; clone_size: -; cdr3_length: 15; v_call: TRBV27; j_call: TRBJ2-3; cdr3_nt: TGTGCCAGCAGTCGACAGATACTAAACGTCGATACGCAGTATTTT; cdr3_aa: CASSRQILNVDTQYF
d_call: TRBD1; clone_size: -; cdr3_length: 16; v_call: TRBV5-8; j_call: TRBJ1-2; cdr3_nt: TGTGCCAGCAGCTTGGCCGGGACAGCGCTCTTTTATGGCTACACCTTC; cdr3_aa: CASSLAGTALFYGYTF
d_call: TRBD1; clone_size: -; cdr3_length: 15; v_call: TRBV6-5; j_call: TRBJ1-1; cdr3_nt: TGTGCCAGCAGTCCCGGACAGGGGGGGAACACTGAAGCTTTCTTT; cdr3_aa: CASSPGQGGNTEAFF
d_call: -; clone_size: -; cdr3_length: 14; v_call: TRBV18; j_call: TRBJ2-1; cdr3_nt: TGTGCCAGCTCACCCTCTTGGGCGTCGTTTCGACAGTTCTTC; cdr3_aa: CASSPSWASFRQFF
d_call: -; clone_size: -; cdr3_length: 15; v_call: TRBV15; j_call: TRBJ2-3; cdr3_nt: TGTGCCACCAGCAGAGATTTATATAGCACAGATACGCAGTATTTT; cdr3_aa: CATSRDLYSTDTQYF
d_call: -; clone_size: -; cdr3_length: 14; v_call: TRBV28; j_call: TRBJ2-2; cdr3_nt: TGTGCCAGCGCCGGCAGGGGTAGAACCGGGGAGCTGTTTTTT; cdr3_aa: CASAGRGRTGELFF
d_call: -; clone_size: -; cdr3_length: 15; v_call: TRBV7-3; j_call: TRBJ1-6; cdr3_nt: TGTGCCAGCAGCTTAGATGGCACTCCGAGGGCACCCCTCCACTTT; cdr3_aa: CASSLDGTPRAPLHF
d_call: -; clone_size: -; cdr3_length: 14; v_call: TRBV10-1; j_call: TRBJ2-1; cdr3_nt: TGCGCCAGCAGCAAAGCGGTCTCCTACAATGAGCAGTTCTTC; cdr3_aa: CASSKAVSYNEQFF
d_call: -; clone_size: -; cdr3_length: 14; v_call: TRBV28; j_call: TRBJ2-5; cdr3_nt: TGTGCCAGCAGCACACCAATAGGGGAAGAGACCCAGTACTTC; cdr3_aa: CASSTPIGEETQYF
d_call: -; clone_size: -; cdr3_length: 13; v_call: TRBV6-5; j_call: TRBJ2-3; cdr3_nt: TGTGCCAGCAGAGCCCCAGGGTCCGATACGCAGTATTTT; cdr3_aa: CASRAPGSDTQYF
d_call: -; clone_size: -; cdr3_length: 14; v_call: TRBV9; j_call: TRBJ2-5; cdr3_nt: TGTGCCAGCAGCCCTCCCGCAGGGCCGGGGACCCAGTACTTC; cdr3_aa: CASSPPAGPGTQYF
d_call: -; clone_size: few; cdr3_length: 14; v_call: TRBV6-5; j_call: TRBJ1-2; cdr3_nt: TGTGCCAGCAGCCCCCTAAGCTCTAACTATGGCTACACCTTC; cdr3_aa: CASSPLSSNYGYTF
d_call: -; clone_size: -; cdr3_length: 16; v_call: TRBV4-3; j_call: TRBJ2-3; cdr3_nt: TGCGCCAGCAGCCAAGCATGGGGGAGGAGGGCAGATACGCAGTATTTT; cdr3_aa: CASSQAWGRRADTQYF
d_call: TRBD1; clone_size: -; cdr3_length: 16; v_call: TRBV7-9; j_call: TRBJ1-3; cdr3_nt: TGTGCCAGCAGCTTACAAATCGGGACAGGGAGAAACACCATATATTTT; cdr3_aa: CASSLQIGTGRNTIYF
d_call: -; clone_size: few; cdr3_length: 13; v_call: TRBV12-3/TRBV12-4; j_call: TRBJ2-7; cdr3_nt: TGTGCCAGCAGCTGGGGCAACAGCTACGAGCAGTACTTC; cdr3_aa: CASSWGNSYEQYF
d_call: TRBD1; clone_size: -; cdr3_length: 13; v_call: TRBV6-5; j_call: TRBJ1-1; cdr3_nt: TGTGCCACCGGACAGGGGAAGTACACTGAAGCTTTCTTT; cdr3_aa: CATGQGKYTEAFF
d_call: TRBD2; clone_size: -; cdr3_length: 17; v_call: TRBV7-2; j_call: TRBJ2-1; cdr3_nt: TGTGCCAGCAGCTTTGTTGTTAGCGGGGGGTTATACAATGAGCAGTTCTTC; cdr3_aa: CASSFVVSGGLYNEQFF
d_call: TRBD1; clone_size: -; cdr3_length: 17; v_call: TRBV5-6; j_call: TRBJ2-1; cdr3_nt: TGTGCCAGCAGCTGGGGTAGGACAGGGATGAGTTCGGATGAGCAGTTCTTC; cdr3_aa: CASSWGRTGMSSDEQFF
d_call: TRBD1; clone_size: -; cdr3_length: 15; v_call: TRBV28; j_call: TRBJ1-2; cdr3_nt: TGTGCCAGCAGTGCGTGGACAGGGGGCCTCTATGGCTACACCTTC; cdr3_aa: CASSAWTGGLYGYTF
d_call: -; clone_size: -; cdr3_length: 11; v_call: TRBV19; j_call: TRBJ2-5; cdr3_nt: TGTGCCAGTAAAGTCGGGGAGACCCAGTACTTC; cdr3_aa: CASKVGETQYF
d_call: -; clone_size: few; cdr3_length: 16; v_call: TRBV5-1; j_call: TRBJ1-1; cdr3_nt: TGCGCCAGCAGCCCCGGGGTTGGGCAGATGAGCACTGAAGCTTTCTTT; cdr3_aa: CASSPGVGQMSTEAFF
d_call: TRBD1; clone_size: -; cdr3_length: 14; v_call: TRBV28; j_call: TRBJ1-1; cdr3_nt: TGTGCCAGCGGAAAAGGGGGCGCGTCGACTGAAGCTTTCTTT; cdr3_aa: CASGKGGASTEAFF